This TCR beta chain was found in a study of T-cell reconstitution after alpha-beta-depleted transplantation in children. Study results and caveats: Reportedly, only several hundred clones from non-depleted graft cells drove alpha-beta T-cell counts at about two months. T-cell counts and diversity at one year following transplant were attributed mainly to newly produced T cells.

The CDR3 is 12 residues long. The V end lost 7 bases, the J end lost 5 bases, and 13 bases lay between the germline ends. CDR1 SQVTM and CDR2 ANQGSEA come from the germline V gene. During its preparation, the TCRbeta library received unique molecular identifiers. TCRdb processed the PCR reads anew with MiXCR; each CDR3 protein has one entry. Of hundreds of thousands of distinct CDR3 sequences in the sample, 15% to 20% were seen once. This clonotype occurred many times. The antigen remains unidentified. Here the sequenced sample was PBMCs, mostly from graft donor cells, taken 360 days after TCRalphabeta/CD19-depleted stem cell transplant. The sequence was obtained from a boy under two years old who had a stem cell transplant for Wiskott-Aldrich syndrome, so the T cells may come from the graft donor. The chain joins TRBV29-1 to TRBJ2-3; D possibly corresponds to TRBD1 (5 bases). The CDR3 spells CSGVGRRDTQYF. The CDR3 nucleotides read TGCAGCGGGGTGGGGCGTAGAGATACGCAGTATTTT.